These 9 T cell receptor beta chains originate from one sample sequenced in a study of blood T cell repertoires in COVID-19. Data came from immunoSEQ multiplex PCR; TCRdb stores just in-frame clones and leaves some out. Here the sample spans 280,000 or so clones, approximately 90% being singletons. Source material: PBMCs or T cells enriched from blood (not recorded which). The receptors come from a middle-aged woman who had recovered from COVID-19.

This chain uses TRBV9 with TRBJ2-1, with a possible D match to TRBD1 (5 bases). The germline V gene encodes CDR1 SGDLS and CDR2 YYNGEE. Trimming took off 0 bases at V and 4 bases at J, with 11 bases between the two ends. This CDR3 has 15 residues. CDR3 region: CASSVGPGAYNEQFF. The CDR3 DNA sequence: TGTGCCAGCAGCGTAGGCCCTGGGGCTTACAATGAGCAGTTCTTC.

This chain connects TRBV18 to TRBJ2-7, with TRBD1 identical over 8 bases. Germline CDR1 KGHSH, CDR2 LQKENI. V lost 4 bases to trimming and J lost 3 bases; unmatched junction nucleotides: 5. The CDR3 consists of 14 residues. The DNA for the CDR3 is TGTGCCAGCTCACGAGGGGGACAGGTCTACGAGCAGTACTTC. Its translation is CASSRGGQVYEQYF.

This rearrangement joins TRBV28 to TRBJ2-1, with TRBD2 matching over 8 bases. The V segment lost 8 bases and the J segment 4 bases; nucleotides outside the gene matches: 10. CDR1 and CDR2 from the germline V gene are MDHEN and SYDVKM. The CDR3 is 15 amino acids. CDR3 DNA sequence: TGTGCCAGCTATCACTCAGCGGGAGAATACAATGAGCAGTTCTTC. Translated, it gives CASYHSAGEYNEQFF.

The chain joins TRBV23-1 to TRBJ2-2, with TRBD1 matching over 9 bases. TRBV23-1 is annotated as an ORF whose role is uncertain. Trimming cost V 6 bases and J 6 bases; bases outside gene matches: 8. CDR3 length: 15 residues. In DNA form, the CDR3 reads TGCGCCAGCAGACCGGGACAGGGCTTCTCCGGGGAGCTGTTTTTT. Translated, it gives CASRPGQGFSGELFF.

The rearrangement links TRBV27 to TRBJ1-4; 7 positions agree with TRBD1. With 5 bases clipped from V and 8 bases from J, the junction kept 11 bases outside the gene matches. Germline V gives CDR1 MNHEY, CDR2 SMNVEV (reference sequence). The CDR3 sequence is 15 residues long. The CDR3 nucleotides read TGTGCCAGCAGTCCGAGGGACAGCCGGACGGAAAAACTGTTTTTT. It yields the protein CASSPRDSRTEKLFF.

This rearrangement joins TRBV4-2 to TRBJ2-5; the D is unclear. V gave up 0 bases and J gave up 4 bases, with 6 bases separating them. The germline V gene encodes CDR1 LGHNA and CDR2 YNFKEQ. This CDR3 comprises 13 residues. The CDR3 region has the DNA TGTGCCAGCAGCCAAGATCGTCCAGAGACCCAGTACTTC. Its protein product is CASSQDRPETQYF.

The chain employs TRBV2 and TRBJ2-5; D ambiguous. Deletions cut 6 bases from V and 2 bases from J, with 7 bases between. Germline CDR1 SNHLY, CDR2 FYNNEI. CDR3 length: 12 residues. The CDR3 DNA reads TGTGCCAGCAGGTCCCGTCAAGAGACCCAGTACTTC. This translates into CASRSRQETQYF.

This clone showed up just a few times. The V call is TRBV5-1, the J call TRBJ1-2; D is unclear. The CDR3 extends over 15 amino acids. Germline CDR1 and CDR2: SGHRS and YFSETQ. Deletions cut 0 bases from V and 4 bases from J, with 13 bases between. Here the CDR3 reads CASSLGSGRGYGYTF. CDR3 coding DNA: TGCGCCAGCAGCTTGGGCTCTGGACGGGGCTATGGCTACACCTTC.

In DNA, the CDR3 is TGTGCCACCAGCAGAGGAAGGCCCGGGACAAAAAGGGGGCACGGTCAGCCCCAGCATTTT. It yields the protein CATSRGRPGTKRGHGQPQHF. The chain couples TRBV15 to TRBJ1-5; 7 nucleotides agree with TRBD1. V shed 1 base and J 6 bases; nucleotides not matched to a gene: 21. The CDR3 sequence is 20 residues long. Germline V gives CDR1 LNHNV, CDR2 YYDKDF (reference sequence).